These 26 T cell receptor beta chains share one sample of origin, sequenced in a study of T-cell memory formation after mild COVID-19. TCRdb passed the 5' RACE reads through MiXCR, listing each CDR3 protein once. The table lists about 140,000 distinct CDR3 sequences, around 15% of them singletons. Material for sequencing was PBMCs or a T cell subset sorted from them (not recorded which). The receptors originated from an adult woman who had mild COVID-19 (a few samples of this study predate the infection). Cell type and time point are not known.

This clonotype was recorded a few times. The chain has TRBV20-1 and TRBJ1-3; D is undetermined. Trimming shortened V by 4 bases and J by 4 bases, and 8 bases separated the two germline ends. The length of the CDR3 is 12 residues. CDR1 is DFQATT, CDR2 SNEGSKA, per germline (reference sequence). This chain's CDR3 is CSAKGPGNTIYF. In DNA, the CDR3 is TGCAGTGCTAAAGGGCCAGGAAACACCATATATTTT.

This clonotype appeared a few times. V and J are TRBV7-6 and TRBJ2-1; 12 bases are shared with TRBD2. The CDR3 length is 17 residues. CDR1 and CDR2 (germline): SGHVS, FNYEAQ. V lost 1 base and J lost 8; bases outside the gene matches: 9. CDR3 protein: CASSLEASGRAKDEQFF. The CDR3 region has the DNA TGTGCCAGCAGCTTAGAGGCTAGCGGGAGGGCCAAGGATGAGCAGTTCTTC.

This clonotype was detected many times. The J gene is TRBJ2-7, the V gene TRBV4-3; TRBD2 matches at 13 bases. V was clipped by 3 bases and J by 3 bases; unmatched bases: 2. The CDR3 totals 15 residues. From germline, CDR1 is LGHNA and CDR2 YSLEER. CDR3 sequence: CASSQGLAGYYEQYF. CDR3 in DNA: TGCGCCAGCAGCCAGGGACTAGCGGGATACTACGAGCAGTACTTC.

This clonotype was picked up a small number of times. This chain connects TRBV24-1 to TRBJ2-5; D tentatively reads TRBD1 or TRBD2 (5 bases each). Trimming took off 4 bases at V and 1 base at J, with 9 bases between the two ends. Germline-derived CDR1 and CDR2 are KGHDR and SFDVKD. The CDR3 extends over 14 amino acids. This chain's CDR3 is CATSDPGTQETQYF. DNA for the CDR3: TGTGCCACCAGTGACCCCGGGACCCAAGAGACCCAGTACTTC.

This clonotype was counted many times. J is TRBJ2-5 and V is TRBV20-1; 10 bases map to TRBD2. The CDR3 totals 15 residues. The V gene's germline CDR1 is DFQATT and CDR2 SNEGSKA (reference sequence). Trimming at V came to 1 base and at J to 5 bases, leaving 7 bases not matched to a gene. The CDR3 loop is CSARALAGRGETQYF. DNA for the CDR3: TGCAGTGCTAGAGCACTAGCGGGGCGGGGGGAGACCCAGTACTTC.

In DNA form, the CDR3 reads TGTGCCAGCTCACCACCCGGGACTAGGCCCTACGAGCAGTACTTC. Protein sequence: CASSPPGTRPYEQYF. The V and J genes are TRBV18 and TRBJ2-7; 8 nucleotides align to TRBD2. Germline trimming cut 0 bases from V and 2 bases from J; bases unmatched to any gene: 3. The CDR3 sequence is 15 residues long. CDR1 KGHSH and CDR2 LQKENI come from the germline V gene. Full variable domain (outside the CDR3, taken from reference TRBV18 and TRBJ2-7): NAGVMQNPRHLVRRRGQEARLRCSPMKGHSHVYWYRQLPEEGLKFMVYLQKENIIDESGMPKERFSAEFPKEGPSILRIQQVVRGDSAAYFCASSPPGTRPYEQYFGPGTRLTVT.

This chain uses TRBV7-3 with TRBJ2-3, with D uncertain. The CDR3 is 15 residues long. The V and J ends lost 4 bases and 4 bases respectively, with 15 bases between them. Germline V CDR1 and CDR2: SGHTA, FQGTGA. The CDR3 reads CASSSPGLGADTQYF. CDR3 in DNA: TGTGCCAGCAGCTCACCCGGTCTGGGCGCAGATACGCAGTATTTT.

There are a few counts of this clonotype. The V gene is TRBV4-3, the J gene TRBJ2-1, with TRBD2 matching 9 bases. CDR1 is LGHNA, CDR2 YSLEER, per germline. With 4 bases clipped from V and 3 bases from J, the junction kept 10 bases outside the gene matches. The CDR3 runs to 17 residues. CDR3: CASSPRGGSGYYNEQFF. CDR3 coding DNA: TGCGCCAGCAGCCCGCGGGGGGGGAGCGGGTACTACAATGAGCAGTTCTTC.

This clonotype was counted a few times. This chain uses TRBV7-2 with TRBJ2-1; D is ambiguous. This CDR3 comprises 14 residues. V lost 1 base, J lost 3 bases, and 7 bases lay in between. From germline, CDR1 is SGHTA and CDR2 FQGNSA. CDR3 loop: CASSLGIIYNEQFF. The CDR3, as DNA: TGTGCCAGCAGCTTAGGGATTATCTACAATGAGCAGTTCTTC. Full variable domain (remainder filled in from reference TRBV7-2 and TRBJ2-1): GAGVSQSPSNKVTEKGKDVELRCDPISGHTALYWYRQSLGQGLEFLIYFQGNSAPDKSGLPSDRFSAERTGGSVSTLTIQRTQQEDSAVYLCASSLGIIYNEQFFGPGTRLTVL.

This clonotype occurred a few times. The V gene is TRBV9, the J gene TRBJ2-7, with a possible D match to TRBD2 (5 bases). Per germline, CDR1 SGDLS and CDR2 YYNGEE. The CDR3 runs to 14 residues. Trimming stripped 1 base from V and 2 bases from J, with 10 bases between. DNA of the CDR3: TGTGCCAGCAGCGTAACTCCGGGGACCTACGAGCAGTACTTC. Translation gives CASSVTPGTYEQYF. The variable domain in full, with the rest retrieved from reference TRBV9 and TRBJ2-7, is DSGVTQTPKHLITATGQRVTLRCSPRSGDLSVYWYQQSLDQGLQFLIQYYNGEERAKGNILERFSAQQFPDLHSELNLSSLELGDSALYFCASSVTPGTYEQYFGPGTRLTVT.

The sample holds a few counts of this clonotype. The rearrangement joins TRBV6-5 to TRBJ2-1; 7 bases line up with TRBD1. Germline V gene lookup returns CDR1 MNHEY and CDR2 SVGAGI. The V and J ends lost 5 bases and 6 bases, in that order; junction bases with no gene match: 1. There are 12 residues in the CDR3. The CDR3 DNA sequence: TGTGCCAGCAGTGCAGGGGGCAATGAGCAGTTCTTC. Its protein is CASSAGGNEQFF.

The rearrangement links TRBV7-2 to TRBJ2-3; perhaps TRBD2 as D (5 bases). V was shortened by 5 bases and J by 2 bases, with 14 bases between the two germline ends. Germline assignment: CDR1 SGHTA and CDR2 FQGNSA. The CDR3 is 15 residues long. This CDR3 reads CASSPGVVITDTQYF. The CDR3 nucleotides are TGTGCCAGCAGCCCCGGGGTAGTGATCACAGATACGCAGTATTTT.

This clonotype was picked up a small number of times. DNA for the CDR3: TGCAGCGTTGTGGTCGCAGGGCCGGGTAACACTGAAGCTTTCTTT. Its protein is CSVVVAGPGNTEAFF. The chain links TRBV29-1 to TRBJ1-1, with D perhaps matching TRBD1 (5 bases). With 4 bases removed from V and 2 bases from J, the gap between germline ends came to 17 bases. CDR1 and CDR2 from the germline V gene are SQVTM and ANQGSEA. This CDR3 region has 15 residues.

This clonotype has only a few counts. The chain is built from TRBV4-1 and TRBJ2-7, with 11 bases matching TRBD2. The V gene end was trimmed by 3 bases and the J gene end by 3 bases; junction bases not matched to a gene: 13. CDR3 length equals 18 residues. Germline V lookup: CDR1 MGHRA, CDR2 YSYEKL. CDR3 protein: CASSQPRRIAGGVYEQYF. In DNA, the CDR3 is TGCGCCAGCAGCCAGCCGCGGAGAATAGCGGGGGGGGTCTACGAGCAGTACTTC.

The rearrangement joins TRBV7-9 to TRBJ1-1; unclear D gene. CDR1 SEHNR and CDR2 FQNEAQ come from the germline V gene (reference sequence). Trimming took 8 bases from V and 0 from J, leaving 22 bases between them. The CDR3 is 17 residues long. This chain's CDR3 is CASVDGPGGYMNTEAFF. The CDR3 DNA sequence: TGTGCCAGCGTAGATGGCCCGGGAGGCTACATGAACACTGAAGCTTTCTTT.

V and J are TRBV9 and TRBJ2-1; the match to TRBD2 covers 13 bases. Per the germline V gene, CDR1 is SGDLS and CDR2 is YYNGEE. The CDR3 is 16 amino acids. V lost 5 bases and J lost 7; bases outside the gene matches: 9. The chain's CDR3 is CASRSPGLAGPNEQFF. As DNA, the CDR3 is TGTGCCAGCAGGTCGCCGGGACTAGCGGGGCCGAATGAGCAGTTCTTC.

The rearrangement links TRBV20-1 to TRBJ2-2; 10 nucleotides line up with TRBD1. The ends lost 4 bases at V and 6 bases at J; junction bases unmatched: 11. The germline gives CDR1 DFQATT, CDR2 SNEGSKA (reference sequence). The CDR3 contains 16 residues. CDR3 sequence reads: CSAMTGGYGTPGELFF. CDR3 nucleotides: TGCAGTGCTATGACAGGGGGCTATGGTACCCCCGGGGAGCTGTTTTTT.

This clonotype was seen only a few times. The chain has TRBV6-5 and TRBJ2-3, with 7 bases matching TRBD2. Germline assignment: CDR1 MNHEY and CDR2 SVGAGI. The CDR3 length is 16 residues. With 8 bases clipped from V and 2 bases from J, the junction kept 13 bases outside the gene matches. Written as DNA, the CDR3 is TGTGCCAGCGGGTACTTCATAGCGGGCCACACAGATACGCAGTATTTT. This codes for CASGYFIAGHTDTQYF.

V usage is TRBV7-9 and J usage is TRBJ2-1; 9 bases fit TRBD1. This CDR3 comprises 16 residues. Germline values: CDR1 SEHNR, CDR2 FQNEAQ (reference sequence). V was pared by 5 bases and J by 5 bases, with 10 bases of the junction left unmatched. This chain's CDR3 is CASSGRGTGSDNEQFF. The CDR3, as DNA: TGTGCCAGCAGCGGAAGGGGGACAGGGTCCGACAATGAGCAGTTCTTC.

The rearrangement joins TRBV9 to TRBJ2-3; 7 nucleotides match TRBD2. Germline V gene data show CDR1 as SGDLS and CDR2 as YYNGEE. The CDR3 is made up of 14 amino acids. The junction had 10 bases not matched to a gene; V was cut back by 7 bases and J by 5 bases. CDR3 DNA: TGTGCCAGCGCCCCCCAGCGGGGTGAAGATACGCAGTATTTT. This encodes CASAPQRGEDTQYF.

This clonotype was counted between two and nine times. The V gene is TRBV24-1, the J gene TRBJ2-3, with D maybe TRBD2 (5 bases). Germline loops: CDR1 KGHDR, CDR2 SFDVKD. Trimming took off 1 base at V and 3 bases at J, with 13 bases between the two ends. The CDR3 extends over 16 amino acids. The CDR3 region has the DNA TGTGCCACCAGTGATTTCGAGGGCGTAGGAACAGATACGCAGTATTTT. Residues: CATSDFEGVGTDTQYF.

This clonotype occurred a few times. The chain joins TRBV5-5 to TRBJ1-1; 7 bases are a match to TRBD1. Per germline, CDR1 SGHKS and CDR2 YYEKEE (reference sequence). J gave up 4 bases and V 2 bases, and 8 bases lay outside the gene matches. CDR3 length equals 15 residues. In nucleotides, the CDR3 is TGTGCCAGCAGCTTTTCAGGGGGTGGCGGCACTGAAGCTTTCTTT. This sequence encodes CASSFSGGGGTEAFF. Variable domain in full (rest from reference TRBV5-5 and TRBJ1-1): DAGVTQSPTHLIKTRGQQVTLRCSPISGHKSVSWYQQVLGQGPQFIFQYYEKEERGRGNFPDRFSARQFPNYSSELNVNALLLGDSALYLCASSFSGGGGTEAFFGQGTRLTVV.

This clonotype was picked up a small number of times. The CDR3 nucleotides read TGTGCCAGCAGCCAGACAGTTATGAACACTGAAGCTTTCTTT. It specifies CASSQTVMNTEAFF. The rearrangement joins TRBV7-8 to TRBJ1-1; TRBD1 is a possible D gene (5 bases). The V and J ends lost 5 bases and 0 bases respectively, with 10 bases between them. CDR1 and CDR2 from the germline V gene are SGHVS and FQNEAQ. The CDR3 loop spans 14 amino acids.

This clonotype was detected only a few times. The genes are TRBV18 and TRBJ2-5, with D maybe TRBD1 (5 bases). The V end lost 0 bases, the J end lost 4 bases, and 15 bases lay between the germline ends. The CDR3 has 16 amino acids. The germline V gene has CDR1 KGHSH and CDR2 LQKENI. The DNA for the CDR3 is TGTGCCAGCTCACCACCGGTTTCAGGGTTAAGAGAGACCCAGTACTTC. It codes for CASSPPVSGLRETQYF.

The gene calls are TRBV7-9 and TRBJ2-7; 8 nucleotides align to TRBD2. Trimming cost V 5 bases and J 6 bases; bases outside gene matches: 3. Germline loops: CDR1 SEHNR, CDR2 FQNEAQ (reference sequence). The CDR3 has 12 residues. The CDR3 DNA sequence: TGTGCCAGCAGCGGGCGGGGGGCCGAGCAGTACTTC. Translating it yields CASSGRGAEQYF.

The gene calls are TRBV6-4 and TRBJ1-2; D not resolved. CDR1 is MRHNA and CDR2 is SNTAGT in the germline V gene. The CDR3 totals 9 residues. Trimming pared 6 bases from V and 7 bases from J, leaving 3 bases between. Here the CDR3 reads CASSRGYTF. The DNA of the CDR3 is TGTGCCAGCAGCCGTGGCTACACCTTC.